This entry features one T cell receptor beta chain sequence. The target of this receptor is not known. Base qualities are missing; no much larger clone stands one base away. These data belong to a study of blood T cell repertoires in COVID-19 (dated by TCRdb to about 2020). About the investigation overall: The collaborator samples originated in the United States, Italy and Spain and spanned the acute and convalescent phases of COVID-19. HLA class I and class II types, where available, came from metadata supplied by the sample provider rather than from assay-based typing. The dataset comprised deeply sampled blood TCRbeta repertoires from subjects exposed to, actively infected with, or recovered from COVID-19. A freely available public database, intended as a resource for researchers studying the immune response to SARS-CoV-2, is where the repertoires were released. The prospective study material was composed of cDNA or gDNA derived from T cells, B-cell-depleted T cells, or PBMCs. Sample metadata almost always included a de-identified subject ID, COVID-19 status, age in years and sex. The samples were drawn from two sources: the first 160 participants of the ongoing ImmuneRACE study, and 1,254 subjects contributed by 6 global collaborators.

TCRbeta CDR3 regions were amplified from genomic DNA using the immunoSEQ Assay, a bias-controlled multiplex PCR. On the study's bioinformatics: The number of nucleated cells in each sample was estimated by amplification of reference gene primers within the assay. To quantify the absolute abundance of each unique TCRbeta CDR3 rearrangement, sequence reads were collapsed and filtered. For each sample, productive Simpson clonality was calculated as the square root of Simpson's diversity index across productive rearrangements. Entries here come from immuneACCESS through TCRdb and include only in-frame sequences with V and J called. Some clones fail to appear in such tables; in the studies checked, an unresolved V gene covers under half of the shortfall, and the cause of the remainder is unknown. The DNA gave D and trimming, while V, J and clone size come from that table. Recorded for this sample are 190,000 or so clones; 70% to 85% of them occurred a single time. Clones ranked in the top ten supply 9.8% of the sample.

Compared with germline, V lacks 6 bases and J lacks 3 bases; bases without a gene match: 2. Spanning cysteine to phenylalanine, the CDR3 consists of 13 amino acids. Left in the record is the CDR3 DNA by itself, 39 bases read in frame from the first base. CDR1 and CDR2, per the germline V gene, are MRHNA and SNTAGT. Each collaborating institution followed its own protocols to collect whole blood in K2EDTA tubes. For TCRbeta analysis, collaborator samples were shipped as frozen whole blood, as isolated PBMCs, or as DNA extracted from either sample type. Points the paper makes about the study in general: The quantity of clinical and demographic metadata differed by source and by participant and was supplied without curation.

The material sequenced was peripheral blood. Recombination linked TRBV6-4 to TRBJ1-2, with TRBD1 identical over 9 junction bases. The sequence derives from a woman of 80 years or more with acute or convalescent COVID-19. The CDR3 protein sequence reads: CASRGDRDYGYTF. In nucleotides, the sequence is TGTGCCAGCAGGGGGGACAGGGACTATGGCTACACCTTC.